The T cell receptor (beta chain) under discussion was sequenced for a study of blood T cell repertoires in COVID-19. The CDR3 contains 14 residues. Per the germline V gene, CDR1 is SEHNR and CDR2 is FQNEAQ (reference sequence). The V end lost 5 bases, the J end lost 5 bases, and 13 bases lay between the germline ends. Participant ages covered roughly 18 to 89 years across approximately 25 US areas. Participant-reported clinical history was the basis for cohort assignment. Original processing methods: Amplification from reference gene primers served as the basis for estimated nucleated cell counts. TCRdb keeps only in-frame clones here, not all; method: immunoSEQ multiplex PCR. V and J calls and clone size come straight from that table; D and trimming were deduced from the DNA. Of approximately 280,000 clones in the sample, 85% were seen once.

Input material: PBMCs or T cells enriched from blood (not recorded which). This clonotype was sampled from a woman aged 45 to 65 who had recovered from COVID-19. The V gene is TRBV7-9, the J gene TRBJ2-1; maybe TRBD2 (6 bases). Here the CDR3 DNA reads TGTGCCAGCAGCCGGGACTTCGGTGACAATGAGCAGTTCTTC. Its protein product is CASSRDFGDNEQFF.